This T cell receptor (beta chain) appears in the sequencing data of a study of CD8 T cells in ankylosing spondylitis. Findings of the study overall: Disease-linked clones bore a CD8+ phenotype, appearing relatively rarely in peripheral blood.

This clonotype occurred many times. Its antigen is unidentified. Trimming cost V 10 bases and J 4 bases, with 11 bases left between them. CDR1 WNHNN and CDR2 SYGVQD come from the germline V gene (reference sequence). CDR3 length: 11 residues. MiXCR, run by TCRdb on the 5' RACE reads, gives a single entry per CDR3 protein. The repertoire holds more than 200,000 distinct CDR3 sequences, with approximately 24% as singletons. This receptor was obtained from a male donor with ankylosing spondylitis or in good health (not recorded which). Material for sequencing was blood, either unsorted or a sorted T cell fraction (not recorded which). The chain combines TRBV10-1 with TRBJ2-7; D is unresolved. CDR3 DNA sequence: TGCGCCACCCCGGGTGGGTACGAGCAGTACTTC. Residues: CATPGGYEQYF.